These T cell receptor beta chains were read from a single sample in a study of graft-versus-host responses after intestinal transplantation. Data came from immunoSEQ multiplex PCR; TCRdb stores just in-frame clones and leaves some out. Of 17,000 or so clones listed, approximately 39% are singletons. The material was alloreactive CD8+ T cells from a mixed lymphocyte reaction culture, obtained before intestinal transplant. The origin of the receptors is a human patient who received an intestinal transplant. Both conserved end residues are part of each CDR3. The D gene is left open where the match is weak. Clone size is not always given. Where it is, it says once, few, many or a class for expanded clones.

j_call d_call clone_size v_call cdr3_aa cdr3_nt
TRBJ2-7 TRBD1 few TRBV4-1 CASSQSGQGSSYEQYF TGCGCCAGCAGCCAATCCGGACAGGGTTCTTCCTACGAGCAGTACTTC
TRBJ1-6 TRBD1 few TRBV7-9 CASSFLGTGDSPLHF TGTGCCAGCAGCTTTTTAGGGACAGGGGATTCACCCCTCCACTTT
TRBJ2-1 TRBD2 NA TRBV12-5 CASGLLGLDNEQFF TGTGCTAGTGGTTTGTTGGGACTAGACAATGAGCAGTTCTTC
TRBJ1-1 NA NA TRBV2 CASSDRARGRTEAFF TGTGCCAGCAGTGACCGGGCAAGGGGACGGACTGAAGCTTTCTTT
TRBJ2-1 NA NA TRBV15 CATSRGSHTSLPYNEQFF TGTGCCACCAGCAGAGGATCCCACACATCCCTTCCCTACAATGAGCAGTTCTTC
TRBJ2-7 NA NA TRBV6-5 CAIVGSPTYEQYF TGTGCCATCGTTGGCAGCCCCACCTACGAGCAGTACTTC
TRBJ1-1 NA once TRBV19 CAIYNGTHPAISTEAFF TGTGCCATTTACAACGGGACACACCCAGCGATTAGCACTGAAGCTTTCTTT
TRBJ2-3 NA NA TRBV6-6 CASSYGGSTDTQYF TGTGCCAGCAGTTACGGCGGTAGCACAGATACGCAGTATTTT
TRBJ2-1 NA NA TRBV6-6 CASTAGQYSPNEQFF TGTGCCAGCACAGCGGGACAGTATTCCCCCAATGAGCAGTTCTTC
TRBJ2-3 TRBD2 NA TRBV14 CASSQVFQWREGLRTDTQYF TGTGCCAGCAGCCAAGTCTTTCAGTGGCGGGAGGGTCTGAGGACAGATACGCAGTATTTT
TRBJ2-7 NA NA TRBV18 CASSRRAVSPYEQYF TGTGCCAGCTCACGACGGGCCGTGTCCCCCTACGAGCAGTACTTC
TRBJ1-1 NA NA TRBV4-2 CASSSGGWGTEAFF TGTGCCAGCAGCTCGGGGGGTTGGGGGACTGAAGCTTTCTTT
TRBJ2-5 NA NA TRBV7-9 CASSSTDLGLSYQETQYF TGTGCCAGCAGCTCTACCGATCTGGGACTCTCGTACCAAGAGACCCAGTACTTC
TRBJ2-3 NA NA TRBV28 CASSLGPTTDSTDTQYF TGTGCCAGCAGTTTAGGGCCTACCACGGATAGCACAGATACGCAGTATTTT
TRBJ2-7 NA NA TRBV6-5 CASSYADATYEQYF TGTGCCAGCAGTTATGCGGACGCTACCTACGAGCAGTACTTC
TRBJ2-3 NA NA TRBV21-1 CASSKDAPRSLAGYTDTQYF TGTGCCAGCAGCAAAGACGCCCCCCGCTCACTAGCGGGGTACACAGATACGCAGTATTTT
TRBJ1-6 NA few TRBV28 CASRDSGSPLHF TGTGCCAGCAGGGACAGTGGTTCACCCCTCCACTTT
TRBJ2-7 TRBD1 NA TRBV19 CASRDRGNEQYF TGTGCCAGTCGGGACAGGGGAAACGAGCAGTACTTC
TRBJ1-1 NA NA TRBV6-6 CASSYYTGMGEAFF TGTGCCAGCAGTTACTACACAGGGATGGGTGAAGCTTTCTTT
TRBJ2-1 TRBD2 medium-sized TRBV7-6 CASSLGGGLAGVWEQFF TGTGCCAGCAGCCTAGGGGGGGGACTAGCGGGAGTTTGGGAGCAGTTCTTC
TRBJ2-7 NA few TRBV27 CASSFGGEILYEQYF TGTGCCAGCAGTTTCGGGGGAGAAATCCTCTACGAGCAGTACTTC
TRBJ1-2 NA NA TRBV2 CASLGTDYGYTF TGTGCCAGCCTAGGGACCGACTATGGCTACACCTTC
TRBJ2-5 TRBD1 NA TRBV5-1 CASSLWYTTGEETQYF TGCGCCAGCAGCTTGTGGTATACGACAGGGGAAGAGACCCAGTACTTC
TRBJ2-7 TRBD1 NA TRBV13 CASSRTGAYEQYF TGTGCCAGCAGCCGGACAGGGGCCTACGAGCAGTACTTC
TRBJ2-5 TRBD2 once TRBV28 CASTWTRGTQYF TGTGCCAGCACCTGGACTAGAGGGACCCAGTACTTC
TRBJ2-1 TRBD1 NA TRBV23-1 CASRLGQGRHNEQFF TGCGCCAGCAGACTTGGACAGGGGAGGCACAATGAGCAGTTCTTC
TRBJ2-2 NA NA TRBV29-1 CSVDRGSGELFF TGCAGCGTTGACAGGGGATCCGGGGAGCTGTTTTTT
TRBJ2-1 NA NA TRBV6-6 CASTLGLDLSYNEQFF TGTGCCAGCACCCTTGGACTTGACCTTTCCTACAATGAGCAGTTCTTC
TRBJ1-1 TRBD1 NA TRBV4-1 CASSITGTARGAEAFF TGCGCCAGCAGCATAACCGGGACAGCCCGGGGGGCTGAAGCTTTCTTT
TRBJ2-7 TRBD2 NA TRBV27 CASSYGTSGFYEQYF TGTGCCAGCAGTTATGGGACTAGCGGGTTTTACGAGCAGTACTTC
TRBJ2-1 NA NA TRBV4-1 CASSVGGGEADYNEQFF TGCGCCAGCAGCGTCGGAGGGGGCGAGGCCGACTACAATGAGCAGTTCTTC
TRBJ2-7 TRBD1 medium-sized TRBV6-1 CASSEAHDGTGDYEQYF TGTGCCAGCAGTGAAGCCCACGATGGGACAGGGGACTACGAGCAGTACTTC
TRBJ2-1 NA medium-sized TRBV21-1 CASSTSGNEQFF TGTGCCAGCAGCACTAGCGGGAATGAGCAGTTCTTC
TRBJ2-2 NA NA TRBV10-1 CASSRTARELFF TGCGCCAGCAGTCGGACGGCCCGGGAGCTGTTTTTT
TRBJ2-7 NA NA TRBV4-1 CASSQEGDSGGLSYEQYF TGCGCCAGCAGCCAAGAAGGGGATAGCGGTGGGCTAAGTTACGAGCAGTACTTC
TRBJ1-1 NA few TRBV27 CASSLIGGNTEAFF TGTGCCAGCAGTTTAATCGGCGGGAACACTGAAGCTTTCTTT
TRBJ1-2 TRBD1 NA TRBV11-2 CASSLGEWGQGGGYTF TGTGCCAGCAGCTTAGGCGAATGGGGACAGGGGGGTGGCTACACCTTC
TRBJ2-7 NA NA TRBV6-6 CASSPSYLYEQYF TGTGCCAGCAGTCCATCGTATCTCTACGAGCAGTACTTC
TRBJ2-5 TRBD2 NA TRBV27 CASSLSLAGEGETQYF TGTGCCAGCAGTTTATCGTTAGCGGGAGAGGGAGAGACCCAGTACTTC
TRBJ2-1 NA few TRBV14 CASSQDQNSYNEQFF TGTGCCAGCAGCCAAGACCAGAACTCCTACAATGAGCAGTTCTTC
TRBJ2-2 TRBD1 NA TRBV9 CASGQGAGGGELFF TGTGCCAGCGGACAGGGGGCGGGGGGCGGGGAGCTGTTTTTT
TRBJ2-1 TRBD2 NA TRBV6-1 CASSEGLAGYNEQFF TGTGCCAGCAGTGAAGGGCTAGCGGGATACAATGAGCAGTTCTTC
TRBJ2-1 TRBD2 few TRBV13 CASSLVESGRSSYNEQFF TGTGCCAGCAGCTTAGTTGAGAGCGGGAGGAGCTCCTACAATGAGCAGTTCTTC
TRBJ1-1 NA few TRBV6-1 CASSEPGGTEAFF TGTGCCAGCAGTGAACCTGGGGGCACTGAAGCTTTCTTT
TRBJ1-1 NA NA TRBV30 CAWWYGHTEAFF TGTGCCTGGTGGTATGGGCACACTGAAGCTTTCTTT
TRBJ1-1 NA NA TRBV6-9 CASSVRGYGTEAFF TGTGCCAGCAGTGTCAGGGGTTATGGCACTGAAGCTTTCTTT
TRBJ2-7 NA few TRBV28 CASSLLPLMGEQYF TGTGCCAGCAGTTTATTGCCTTTGATGGGAGAGCAGTACTTC
TRBJ2-7 NA few TRBV5-6 CASSPSSYEQYF TGTGCCAGTAGCCCTAGCTCCTACGAGCAGTACTTC
TRBJ1-4 NA NA TRBV9 CASSLSRGLTNEKLFF TGTGCCAGCAGCCTAAGCCGGGGGCTGACTAATGAAAAACTGTTTTTT